This section outlines one T cell receptor (beta chain) sequence together with its context. Sequenced by immunoSEQ multiplex PCR; TCRdb stores in-frame clones only, minus some. Seen here are around 62,000 clones, approximately 90% observed once, and the top ten hold 3.9%. The record originates from a study of blood T cell repertoires in COVID-19. This CDR3 region has 12 residues. The V end was cut by 4 bases, the J end by 2 bases, with 4 bases between. The V gene is TRBV12-3 or TRBV12-4, the J gene TRBJ2-3; no reliable D call. The sequence came from a human donor in a cohort sampled during active COVID-19. The sample comprised peripheral blood. CDR3 nucleotide sequence: TGTGCCAGCAGTTCCAACACAGATACGCAGTATTTT. It is translated as CASSSNTDTQYF.